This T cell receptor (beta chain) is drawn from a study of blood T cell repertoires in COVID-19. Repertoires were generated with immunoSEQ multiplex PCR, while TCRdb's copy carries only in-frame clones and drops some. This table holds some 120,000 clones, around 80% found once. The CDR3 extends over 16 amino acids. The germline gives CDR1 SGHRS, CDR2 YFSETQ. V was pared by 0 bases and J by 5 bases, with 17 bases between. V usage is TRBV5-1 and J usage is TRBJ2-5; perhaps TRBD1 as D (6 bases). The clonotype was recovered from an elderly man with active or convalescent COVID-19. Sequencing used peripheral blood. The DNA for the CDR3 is TGCGCCAGCAGCTTGGAGGTGGCAGGGGTCGGGGAGACCCAGTACTTC. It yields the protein CASSLEVAGVGETQYF.